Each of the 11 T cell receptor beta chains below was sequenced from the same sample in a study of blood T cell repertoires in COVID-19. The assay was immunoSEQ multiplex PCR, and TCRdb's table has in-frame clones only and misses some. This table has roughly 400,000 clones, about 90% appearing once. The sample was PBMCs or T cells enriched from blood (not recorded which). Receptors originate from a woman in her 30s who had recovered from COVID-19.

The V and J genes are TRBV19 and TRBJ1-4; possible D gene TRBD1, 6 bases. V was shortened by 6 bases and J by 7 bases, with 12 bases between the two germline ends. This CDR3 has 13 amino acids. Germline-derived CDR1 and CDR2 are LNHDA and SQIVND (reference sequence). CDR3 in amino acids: CASRGRGIEKLFF. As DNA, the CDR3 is TGTGCCAGTAGGGGCAGGGGAATTGAAAAACTGTTTTTT.

The CDR3 nucleotides are TGTGCCAGCAATCCCCGGGGGACAGGGTTCTTGAGTGAAAAACTGTTTTTT. Its protein is CASNPRGTGFLSEKLFF. The gene calls are TRBV2 and TRBJ1-4; TRBD1 matches 9 bases. The CDR3 sequence is 17 residues long. The germline gives CDR1 SNHLY, CDR2 FYNNEI. Losses at the gene ends were 7 bases for V and 7 bases for J; bases not matched to a gene: 16.

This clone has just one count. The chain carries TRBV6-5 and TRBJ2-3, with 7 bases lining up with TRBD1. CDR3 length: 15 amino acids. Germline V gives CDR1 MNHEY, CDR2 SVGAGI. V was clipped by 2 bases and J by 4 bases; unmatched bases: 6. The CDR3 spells CASSYEGAPADTQYF. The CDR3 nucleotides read TGTGCCAGCAGTTACGAGGGGGCTCCGGCAGATACGCAGTATTTT.

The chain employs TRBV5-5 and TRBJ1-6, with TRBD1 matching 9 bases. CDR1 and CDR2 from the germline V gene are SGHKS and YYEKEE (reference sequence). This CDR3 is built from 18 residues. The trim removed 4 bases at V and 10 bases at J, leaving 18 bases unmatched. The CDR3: CASSATHRDRVVESPLHF. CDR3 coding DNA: TGTGCCAGCAGCGCCACCCATCGGGACAGGGTAGTTGAGTCACCCCTCCACTTT. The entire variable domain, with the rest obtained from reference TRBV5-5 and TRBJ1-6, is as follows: DAGVTQSPTHLIKTRGQQVTLRCSPISGHKSVSWYQQVLGQGPQFIFQYYEKEERGRGNFPDRFSARQFPNYSSELNVNALLLGDSALYLCASSATHRDRVVESPLHFGNGTRLTVT.

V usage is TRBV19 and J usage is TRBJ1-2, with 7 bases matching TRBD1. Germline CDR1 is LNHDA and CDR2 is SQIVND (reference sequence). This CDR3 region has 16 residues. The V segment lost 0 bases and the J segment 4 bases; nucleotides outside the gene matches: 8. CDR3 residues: CASSIDARQGRYGYTF. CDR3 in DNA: TGTGCCAGTAGTATAGATGCGAGACAGGGCCGCTATGGCTACACCTTC.

CDR3 nucleotide sequence: TGTGCCAGTAGTCCTTCGGGGGGGAGCAATCAGCCCCAGCATTTT. It encodes CASSPSGGSNQPQHF. This chain links TRBV19 with TRBJ1-5; maybe TRBD1 (5 bases). V was cut by 5 bases and J by 1 base, with 12 bases left in between. CDR3 length equals 15 residues. Germline CDR1 reads LNHDA; CDR2 reads SQIVND (reference sequence).

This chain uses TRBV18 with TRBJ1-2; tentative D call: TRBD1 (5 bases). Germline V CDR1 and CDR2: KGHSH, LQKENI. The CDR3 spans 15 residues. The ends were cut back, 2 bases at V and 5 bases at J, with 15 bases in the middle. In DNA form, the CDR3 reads TGTGCCAGCTCACCAGGCAGGGCCCTGTTATATGGCTACACCTTC. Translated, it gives CASSPGRALLYGYTF.

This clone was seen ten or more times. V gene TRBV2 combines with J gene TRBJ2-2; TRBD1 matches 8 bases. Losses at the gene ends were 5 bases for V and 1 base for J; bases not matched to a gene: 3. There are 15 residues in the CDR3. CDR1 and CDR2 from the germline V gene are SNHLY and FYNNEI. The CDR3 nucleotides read TGTGCCAGCAGTCAGGACAGGGTGAACACCGGGGAGCTGTTTTTT. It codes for CASSQDRVNTGELFF.

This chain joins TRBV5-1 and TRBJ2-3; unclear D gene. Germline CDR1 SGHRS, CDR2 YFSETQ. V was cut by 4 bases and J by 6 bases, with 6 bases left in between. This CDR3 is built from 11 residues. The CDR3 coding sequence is TGCGCCAGCAGCACCGGGGATACGCAGTATTTT. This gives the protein CASSTGDTQYF.

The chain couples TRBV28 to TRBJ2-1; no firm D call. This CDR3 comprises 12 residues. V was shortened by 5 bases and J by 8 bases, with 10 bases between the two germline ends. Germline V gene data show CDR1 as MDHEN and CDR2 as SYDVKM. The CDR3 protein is CASSVSSYEQFF. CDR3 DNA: TGTGCCAGCAGTGTTTCTAGTTATGAGCAGTTCTTC.

CDR3 coding DNA: TGCGCCAGCAGCTTGCTACTCGGCGGGGAGCTGTTTTTT. The encoded protein is CASSLLLGGELFF. This chain joins TRBV5-1 and TRBJ2-2; D is uncertain. Germline CDR1 SGHRS, CDR2 YFSETQ. The CDR3 contains 13 residues. V lost 1 base, J lost 7 bases, and 8 bases lay in between.